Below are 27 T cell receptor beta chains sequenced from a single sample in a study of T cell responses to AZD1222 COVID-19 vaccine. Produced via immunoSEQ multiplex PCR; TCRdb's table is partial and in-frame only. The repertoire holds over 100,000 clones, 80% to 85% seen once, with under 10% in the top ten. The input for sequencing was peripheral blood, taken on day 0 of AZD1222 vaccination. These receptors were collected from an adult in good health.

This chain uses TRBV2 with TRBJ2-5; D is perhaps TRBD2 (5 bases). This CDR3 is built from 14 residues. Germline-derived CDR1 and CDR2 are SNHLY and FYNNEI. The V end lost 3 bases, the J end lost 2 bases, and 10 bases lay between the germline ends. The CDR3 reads CASSDGRVQETQYF. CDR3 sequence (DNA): TGTGCCAGCAGTGACGGGCGGGTTCAAGAGACCCAGTACTTC.

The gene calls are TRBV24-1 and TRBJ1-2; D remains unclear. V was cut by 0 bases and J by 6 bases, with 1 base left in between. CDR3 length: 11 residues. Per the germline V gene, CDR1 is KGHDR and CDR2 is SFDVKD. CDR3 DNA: TGTGCCACCAGTGATTTGGATGGCTACACCTTC. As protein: CATSDLDGYTF.

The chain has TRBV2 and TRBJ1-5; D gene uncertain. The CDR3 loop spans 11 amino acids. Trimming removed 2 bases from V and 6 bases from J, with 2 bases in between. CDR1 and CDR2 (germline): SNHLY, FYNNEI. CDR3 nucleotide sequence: TGTGCCAGCAGTGAACCTCAGCCCCAGCATTTT. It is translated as CASSEPQPQHF. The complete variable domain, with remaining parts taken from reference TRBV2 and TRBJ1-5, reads EPEVTQTPSHQVTQMGQEVILRCVPISNHLYFYWYRQILGQKVEFLVSFYNNEISEKSEIFDDQFSVERPDGSNFTLKIRSTKLEDSAMYFCASSEPQPQHFGDGTRLSIL.

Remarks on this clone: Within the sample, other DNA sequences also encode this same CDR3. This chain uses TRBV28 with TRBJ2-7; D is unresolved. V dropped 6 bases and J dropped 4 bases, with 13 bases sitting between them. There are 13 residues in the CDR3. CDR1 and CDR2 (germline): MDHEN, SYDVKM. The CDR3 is CASRTGRIYEQYF. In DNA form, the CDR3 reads TGTGCCAGCAGGACTGGTAGGATTTACGAGCAGTACTTC.

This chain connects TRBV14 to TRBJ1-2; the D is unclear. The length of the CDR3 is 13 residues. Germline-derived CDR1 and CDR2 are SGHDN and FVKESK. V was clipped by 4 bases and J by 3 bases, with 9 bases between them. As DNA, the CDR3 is TGTGCCAGCAGCCCCTCGGTGGACTATGGCTACACCTTC. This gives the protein CASSPSVDYGYTF. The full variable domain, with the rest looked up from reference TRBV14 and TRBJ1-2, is EAGVTQFPSHSVIEKGQTVTLRCDPISGHDNLYWYRRVMGKEIKFLLHFVKESKQDESGMPNNRFLAERTGGTYSTLKVQPAELEDSGVYFCASSPSVDYGYTFGSGTRLTVV.

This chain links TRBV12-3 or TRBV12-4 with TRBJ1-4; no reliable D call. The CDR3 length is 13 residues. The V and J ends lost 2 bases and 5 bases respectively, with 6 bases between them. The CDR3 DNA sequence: TGTGCCAGCAGTTTACGGATCAATGAAAAACTGTTTTTT. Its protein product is CASSLRINEKLFF.

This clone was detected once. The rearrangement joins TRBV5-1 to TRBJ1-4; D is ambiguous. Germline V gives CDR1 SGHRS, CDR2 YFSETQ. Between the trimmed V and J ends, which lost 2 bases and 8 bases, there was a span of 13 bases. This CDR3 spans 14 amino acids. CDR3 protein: CASSLRLEKEKLFF. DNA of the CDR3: TGCGCCAGCAGCTTAAGGCTCGAAAAAGAAAAACTGTTTTTT.

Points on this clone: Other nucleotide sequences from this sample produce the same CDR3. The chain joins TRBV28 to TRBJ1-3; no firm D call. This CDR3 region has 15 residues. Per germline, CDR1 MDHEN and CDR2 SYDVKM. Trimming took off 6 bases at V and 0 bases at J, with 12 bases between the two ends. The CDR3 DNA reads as TGTGCCAGCAGCCCCCCTGGGGACTCTGGAAACACCATATATTTT. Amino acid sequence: CASSPPGDSGNTIYF.

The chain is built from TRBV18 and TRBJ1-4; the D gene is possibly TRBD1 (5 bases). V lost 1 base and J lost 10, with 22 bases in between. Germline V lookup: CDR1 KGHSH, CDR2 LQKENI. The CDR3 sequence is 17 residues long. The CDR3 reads CASSPLFTVGRDGKLFF. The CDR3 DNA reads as TGTGCCAGCTCACCACTCTTCACTGTAGGTCGGGACGGAAAACTGTTTTTT.

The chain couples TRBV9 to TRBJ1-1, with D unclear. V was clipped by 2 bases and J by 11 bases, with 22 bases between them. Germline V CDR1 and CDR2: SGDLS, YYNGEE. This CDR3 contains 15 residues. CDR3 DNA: TGTGCCAGCAGCGTCACGATGACACCCAATGGTGGGGCTTTCTTT. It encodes CASSVTMTPNGGAFF.

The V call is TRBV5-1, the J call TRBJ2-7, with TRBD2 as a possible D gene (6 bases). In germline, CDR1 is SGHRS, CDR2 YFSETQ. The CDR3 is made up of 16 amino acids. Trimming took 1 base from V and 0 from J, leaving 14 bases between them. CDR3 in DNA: TGCGCCAGCAGCTTGTCTCTGGACTATAGCTCCTACGAGCAGTACTTC. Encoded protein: CASSLSLDYSSYEQYF.

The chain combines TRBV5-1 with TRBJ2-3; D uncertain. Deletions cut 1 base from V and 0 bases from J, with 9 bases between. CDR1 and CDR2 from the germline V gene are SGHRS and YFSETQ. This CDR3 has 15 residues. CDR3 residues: CASSLPSRSTDTQYF. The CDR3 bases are TGCGCCAGCAGCTTGCCTTCACGTAGCACAGATACGCAGTATTTT.

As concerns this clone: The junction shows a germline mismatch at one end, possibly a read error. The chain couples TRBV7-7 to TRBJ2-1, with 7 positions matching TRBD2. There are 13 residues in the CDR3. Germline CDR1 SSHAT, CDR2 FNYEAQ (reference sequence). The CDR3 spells CASRRAGDNEQFF. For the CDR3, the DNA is TGTGCTAGCAGGAGGGCGGGAGATAATGAGCAGTTCTTC.

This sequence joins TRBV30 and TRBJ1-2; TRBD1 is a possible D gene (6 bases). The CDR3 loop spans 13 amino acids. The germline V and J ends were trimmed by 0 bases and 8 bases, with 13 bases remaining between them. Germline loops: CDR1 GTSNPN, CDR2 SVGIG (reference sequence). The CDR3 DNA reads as TGTGCCTGGAGTGTAGTGACAGGTGGGGGCTACACCTTC. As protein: CAWSVVTGGGYTF.

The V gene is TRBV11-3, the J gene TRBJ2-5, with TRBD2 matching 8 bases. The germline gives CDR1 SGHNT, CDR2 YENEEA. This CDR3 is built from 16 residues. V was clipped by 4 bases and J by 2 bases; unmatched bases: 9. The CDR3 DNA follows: TGTGCCAGCAGCTCCGCGGGGACGGGGGGGCAAGAGACCCAGTACTTC. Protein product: CASSSAGTGGQETQYF.

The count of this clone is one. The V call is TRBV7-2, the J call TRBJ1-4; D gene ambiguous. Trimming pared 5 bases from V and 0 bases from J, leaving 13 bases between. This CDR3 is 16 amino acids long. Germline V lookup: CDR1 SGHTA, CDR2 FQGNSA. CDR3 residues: CASSPRTSATNEKLFF. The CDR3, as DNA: TGTGCCAGCAGCCCGAGGACCTCGGCAACTAATGAAAAACTGTTTTTT.

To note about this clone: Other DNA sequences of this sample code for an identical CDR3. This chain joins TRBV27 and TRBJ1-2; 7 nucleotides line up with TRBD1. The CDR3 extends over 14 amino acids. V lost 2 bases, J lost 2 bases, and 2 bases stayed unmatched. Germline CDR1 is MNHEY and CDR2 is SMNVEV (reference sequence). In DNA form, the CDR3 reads TGTGCCAGCAGTTTAAAAGGGGGCAACTATGGCTACACCTTC. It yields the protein CASSLKGGNYGYTF.

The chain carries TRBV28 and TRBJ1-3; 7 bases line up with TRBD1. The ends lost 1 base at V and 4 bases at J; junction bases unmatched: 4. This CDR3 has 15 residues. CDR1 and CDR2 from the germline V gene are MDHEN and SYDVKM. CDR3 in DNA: TGTGCCAGCAGTTTATCCCAGGGGGGCGGAAACACCATATATTTT. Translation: CASSLSQGGGNTIYF. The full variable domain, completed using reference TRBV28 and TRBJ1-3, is DVKVTQSSRYLVKRTGEKVFLECVQDMDHENMFWYRQDPGLGLRLIYFSYDVKMKEKGDIPEGYSVSREKKERFSLILESASTNQTSMYLCASSLSQGGGNTIYFGEGSWLTVV.

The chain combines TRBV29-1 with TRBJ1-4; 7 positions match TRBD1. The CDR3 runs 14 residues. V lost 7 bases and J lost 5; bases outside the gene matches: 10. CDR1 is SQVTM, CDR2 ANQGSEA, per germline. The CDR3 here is CSGHAGTDNEKLFF. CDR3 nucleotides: TGCAGCGGTCACGCTGGGACAGACAATGAAAAACTGTTTTTT.

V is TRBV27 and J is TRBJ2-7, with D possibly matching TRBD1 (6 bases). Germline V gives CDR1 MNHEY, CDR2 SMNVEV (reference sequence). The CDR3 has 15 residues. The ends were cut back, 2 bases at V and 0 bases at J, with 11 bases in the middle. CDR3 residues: CASSLRPGDSYEQYF. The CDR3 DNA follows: TGTGCCAGCAGTTTAAGGCCAGGGGACTCCTACGAGCAGTACTTC.

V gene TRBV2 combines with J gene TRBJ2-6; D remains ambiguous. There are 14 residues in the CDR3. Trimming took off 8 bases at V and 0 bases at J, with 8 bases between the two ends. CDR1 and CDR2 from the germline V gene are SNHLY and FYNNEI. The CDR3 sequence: CASALLSGANVLTF. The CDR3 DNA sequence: TGTGCCAGCGCATTGCTCTCTGGGGCCAACGTCCTGACTTTC. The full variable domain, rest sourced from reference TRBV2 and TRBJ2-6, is EPEVTQTPSHQVTQMGQEVILRCVPISNHLYFYWYRQILGQKVEFLVSFYNNEISEKSEIFDDQFSVERPDGSNFTLKIRSTKLEDSAMYFCASALLSGANVLTFGAGSRLTVL.

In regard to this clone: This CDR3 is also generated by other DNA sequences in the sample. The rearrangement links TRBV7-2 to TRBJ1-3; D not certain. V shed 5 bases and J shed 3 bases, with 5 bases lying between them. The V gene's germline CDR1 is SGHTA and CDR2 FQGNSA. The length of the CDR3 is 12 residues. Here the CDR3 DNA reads TGTGCCAGCAGCCCCGGTGGAAACACCATATATTTT. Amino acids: CASSPGGNTIYF. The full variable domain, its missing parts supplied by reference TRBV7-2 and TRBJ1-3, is GAGVSQSPSNKVTEKGKDVELRCDPISGHTALYWYRQSLGQGLEFLIYFQGNSAPDKSGLPSDRFSAERTGGSVSTLTIQRTQQEDSAVYLCASSPGGNTIYFGEGSWLTVV.

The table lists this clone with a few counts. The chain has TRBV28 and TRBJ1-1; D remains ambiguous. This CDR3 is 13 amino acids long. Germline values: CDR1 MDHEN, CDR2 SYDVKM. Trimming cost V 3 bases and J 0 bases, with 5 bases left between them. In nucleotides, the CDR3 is TGTGCCAGCAGTTTGGCATTGAACACTGAAGCTTTCTTT. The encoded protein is CASSLALNTEAFF.

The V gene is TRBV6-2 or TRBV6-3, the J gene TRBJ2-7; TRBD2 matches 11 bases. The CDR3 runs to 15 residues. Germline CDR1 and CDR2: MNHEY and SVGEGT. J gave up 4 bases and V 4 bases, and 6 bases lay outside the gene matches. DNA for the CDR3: TGTGCCAGCAGTTCTCGGACTAGCGGGTCGTACGAGCAGTACTTC. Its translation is CASSSRTSGSYEQYF.

The CDR3 region is CASSVDAGLGSGANVLTF. The CDR3, as DNA: TGTGCCAGCAGCGTAGATGCAGGGTTGGGCTCTGGGGCCAACGTCCTGACTTTC. This rearrangement joins TRBV9 to TRBJ2-6; TRBD1 is a possible D gene (5 bases). This CDR3 contains 18 residues. CDR1 and CDR2 (germline): SGDLS, YYNGEE. Between the trimmed V and J ends, which lost 0 bases and 0 bases, there was a span of 13 bases.

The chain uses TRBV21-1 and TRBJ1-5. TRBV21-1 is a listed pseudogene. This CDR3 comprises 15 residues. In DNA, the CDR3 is TGTGCCAGCAGCAAAATGGGAAGGGAAGATCAGCCCCAGCATTTT. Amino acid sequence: CASSKMGREDQPQHF.

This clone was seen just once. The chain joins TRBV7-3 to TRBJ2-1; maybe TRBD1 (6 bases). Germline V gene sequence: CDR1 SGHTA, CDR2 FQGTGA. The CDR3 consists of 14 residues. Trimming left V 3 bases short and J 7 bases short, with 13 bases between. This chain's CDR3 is CASSLGAATNEQFF. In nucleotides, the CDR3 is TGTGCCAGCAGCTTGGGGGCGGCTACGAATGAGCAGTTCTTC. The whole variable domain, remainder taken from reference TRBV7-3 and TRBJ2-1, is GAGVSQTPSNKVTEKGKYVELRCDPISGHTALYWYRQSLGQGPEFLIYFQGTGAADDSGLPNDRFFAVRPEGSVSTLKIQRTERGDSAVYLCASSLGAATNEQFFGPGTRLTVL.